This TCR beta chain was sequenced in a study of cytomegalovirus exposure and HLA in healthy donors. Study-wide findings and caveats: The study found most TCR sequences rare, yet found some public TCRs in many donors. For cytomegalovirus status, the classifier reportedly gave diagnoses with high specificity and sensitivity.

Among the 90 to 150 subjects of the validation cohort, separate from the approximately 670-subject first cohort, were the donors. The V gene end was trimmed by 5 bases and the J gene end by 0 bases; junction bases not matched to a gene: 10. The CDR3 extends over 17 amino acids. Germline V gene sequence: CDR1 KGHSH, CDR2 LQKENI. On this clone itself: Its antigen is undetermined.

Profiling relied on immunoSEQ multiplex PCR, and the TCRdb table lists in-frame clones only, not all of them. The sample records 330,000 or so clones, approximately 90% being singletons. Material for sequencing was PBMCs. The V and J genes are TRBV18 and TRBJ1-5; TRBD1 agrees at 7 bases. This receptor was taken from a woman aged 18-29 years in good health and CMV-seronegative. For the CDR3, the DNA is TGTGCCAGCTCATCGCTTCCAGGGGGGAATAGCAATCAGCCCCAGCATTTT. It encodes CASSSLPGGNSNQPQHF.